The present TCR beta chain was sequenced within a study of T cell responses to AZD1222 COVID-19 vaccine. Profiling relied on immunoSEQ multiplex PCR, and the TCRdb table lists in-frame clones only, not all of them. This sample has around 170,000 clones; about 90% occur once, and the top ten carry around 10%. On this clone: Its target is unknown.

General study points: Only a handful of people who got AZD1222 tested seropositive at baseline. Clonal diversity was possibly underestimated, and white British individuals and females predominated among donors. After the peak T cell response, and only then, were repertoires sampled.

The CDR3 covers 13 residues. The germline gives CDR1 MRHNA, CDR2 SNTAGT. Between the trimmed V and J ends, which lost 5 bases and 4 bases, there was a span of 11 bases. The study pooled second doses at about 4 or about 12 weeks. This TCR came from an adult who received the AZD1222 COVID-19 vaccine. The J gene is TRBJ1-2, the V gene TRBV6-4; no reliable D call. The source was peripheral blood, collected 28 days after the second AZD1222 dose. The CDR3 is CASSHLGGYGYTF. The CDR3 region has the DNA TGTGCCAGCAGTCACCTTGGTGGCTATGGCTACACCTTC.